Reported below is one TCR beta chain. Antigen: not known. The sample originates from a study of neurological immune-mediated disorders. Unsorted libraries were generated from 2 million PBMCs. These cells had been stored in RNAlater at -80 C. Study outcomes and limitations: HTLV-1-associated myelopathy had the most TCR clonal expansion, whereas multiple sclerosis had the least (lower than in healthy controls). According to phylogenetic grouping, one related-CDR3 cluster, a possible signature, contained the repertoires of 18 of 34 multiple sclerosis patients.

5'RACE with 10-nucleotide random UMIs generated the cDNA. TCRdb re-called the 5' RACE reads through MiXCR, storing one row per CDR3 protein. This sample carries 55,000 to 60,000 distinct CDR3 sequences, roughly 3.3% of them seen once, and the ten largest clones take more than 2.5%. This CDR3 is built from 18 residues. Germline CDR1 is MNHEY and CDR2 is SVGEGT. The V end lost 0 bases, the J end lost 1 base, and 19 bases lay between the germline ends. V and J are TRBV6-2 or TRBV6-3 and TRBJ2-7; D perhaps matches TRBD2 (6 bases). This TCR was recovered from a woman aged 25 to 39 with multiple sclerosis. What was sequenced was PBMCs. CDR3 DNA sequence: TGTGCCAGCAGTTACTCGATCGTTTGGGGAGGTGGTTCCTACGAGCAGTACTTC. Translation: CASSYSIVWGGGSYEQYF.